Sequencing of this TCR beta chain was carried out in a study of blood T cell repertoires in COVID-19. Whole-study context: Spain, Italy and the United States supplied samples that represented acute and convalescent COVID-19.

The data were produced by immunoSEQ multiplex PCR, yet TCRdb's version contains in-frame clones alone and is incomplete. The sample has around 110,000 clones; about 90% are singletons. Germline V gene data show CDR1 as LNHDA and CDR2 as SQIVND (reference sequence). The CDR3 is 18 residues long. V lost 4 bases, J lost 0 bases, and 19 bases lay in between. Sequenced sample: peripheral blood. The chain uses TRBV19 and TRBJ1-5, with unresolved D. This TCR was recovered from a man in his forties or fifties with active or convalescent COVID-19. Here the CDR3 DNA reads TGTGCCAGTAGTACAACGAAAACAGCCAGTCTTAGCAATCAGCCCCAGCATTTT. It yields the protein CASSTTKTASLSNQPQHF.